The 9 T cell receptor beta chains given below trace back to one sample, sequenced in a study of T-cell memory formation after mild COVID-19. TCRdb recomputed calls from the 5' RACE reads with MiXCR, one row per CDR3 protein. This table holds hundreds of thousands of distinct CDR3 sequences, about an eighth found once. Sequencing was performed on PBMCs or a T cell subset sorted from them (not recorded which). These receptors all come from a man in his late teens or twenties who had mild COVID-19 (a few samples of this study predate the infection). Cell type and time point are not known.

The chain has TRBV12-3 or TRBV12-4 and TRBJ2-2, with 16 bases matching TRBD2. The CDR3 is 16 residues long. The J segment lost 6 bases and the V segment lost 5 bases, leaving 3 bases of the junction unmatched. The CDR3 nucleotides read TGTGCCAGCAGTCAGGGACTAGCGGGGGGGCCCGGGGAGCTGTTTTTT. Its protein is CASSQGLAGGPGELFF.

This clonotype came up a few times. The genes are TRBV20-1 and TRBJ1-5, with D perhaps matching TRBD1 (5 bases). This CDR3 spans 15 amino acids. Germline CDR1 reads DFQATT; CDR2 reads SNEGSKA (reference sequence). The CDR3: CSGANRYSDNQPQHF. CDR3 DNA: TGCAGCGGGGCGAACAGGTATTCGGACAATCAGCCCCAGCATTTT.

This clonotype was seen a few times. The chain joins TRBV10-3 to TRBJ1-2; 7 bases are shared with TRBD1. The junction had 7 bases not matched to a gene; V was cut back by 11 bases and J by 4 bases. CDR1 and CDR2 from the germline V gene are ENHRY and SYGVKD. This CDR3 spans 12 amino acids. CDR3 nucleotides: TGTGCCTCCGCAGGGGGGTCCTATGGCTACACCTTC. Its protein product is CASAGGSYGYTF.

This clonotype was detected ten times or more. As DNA, the CDR3 is TGTGCCATCAGTGAGGCCTCGACAGGGCAGGAGCAGTTCTTC. This gives the protein CAISEASTGQEQFF. V usage is TRBV10-3 and J usage is TRBJ2-1; 7 positions match TRBD1. This CDR3 has 14 residues. CDR1 is ENHRY, CDR2 SYGVKD, per germline. V gave up 2 bases and J gave up 10 bases; unmatched junction bases: 8.

This clonotype has a handful of counts. The chain joins TRBV7-2 to TRBJ2-3; D not certain. Germline CDR1 SGHTA, CDR2 FQGNSA. The CDR3 totals 15 residues. V dropped 2 bases and J dropped 0 bases, with 9 bases sitting between them. This CDR3 is CASSLSVASTDTQYF. The CDR3 nucleotides read TGTGCCAGCAGCTTATCGGTCGCTAGCACAGATACGCAGTATTTT. The full variable domain, in which reference TRBV7-2 and TRBJ2-3 provide the parts outside the CDR3, is GAGVSQSPSNKVTEKGKDVELRCDPISGHTALYWYRQSLGQGLEFLIYFQGNSAPDKSGLPSDRFSAERTGGSVSTLTIQRTQQEDSAVYLCASSLSVASTDTQYFGPGTRLTVL.

In this sample, this clonotype turned up a few times. The V call is TRBV20-1, the J call TRBJ1-5; no reliable D call. Per the germline V gene, CDR1 is DFQATT and CDR2 is SNEGSKA (reference sequence). Trimming cost V 4 bases and J 0 bases, with 10 bases left between them. The CDR3 consists of 14 residues. CDR3 in DNA: TGCAGTGCTATCCCAGGCCCTAGCAATCAGCCCCAGCATTTT. Its protein is CSAIPGPSNQPQHF.

V usage is TRBV7-2 and J usage is TRBJ2-3; unclear D gene. CDR1 is SGHTA and CDR2 is FQGNSA in the germline V gene. Trimming took off 4 bases at V and 8 bases at J, with 7 bases between the two ends. The length of the CDR3 is 11 residues. CDR3 DNA: TGTGCCAGCAGCTCGTGGGTTACGCAGTATTTT. Amino acids: CASSSWVTQYF.

This clonotype was detected a few times. V gene TRBV13 combines with J gene TRBJ2-1; D not resolved. Germline CDR1 is PRHDT and CDR2 is FYEKMQ (reference sequence). V lost 3 bases, J lost 9 bases, and 6 bases lay in between. There are 11 residues in the CDR3. The CDR3: CASSFTGEQFF. Written as DNA, the CDR3 is TGTGCCAGCAGCTTCACTGGTGAGCAGTTCTTC.

The gene calls are TRBV5-1 and TRBJ1-1; possibly TRBD1 for D (5 bases). The CDR3 has 16 amino acids. The ends were cut back, 4 bases at V and 6 bases at J, with 22 bases in the middle. Per the germline V gene, CDR1 is SGHRS and CDR2 is YFSETQ. For the CDR3, the DNA is TGCGCCAGCAGCCCCGGCCCGGACAAAGTATATTCTGAAGCTTTCTTT. This encodes CASSPGPDKVYSEAFF.